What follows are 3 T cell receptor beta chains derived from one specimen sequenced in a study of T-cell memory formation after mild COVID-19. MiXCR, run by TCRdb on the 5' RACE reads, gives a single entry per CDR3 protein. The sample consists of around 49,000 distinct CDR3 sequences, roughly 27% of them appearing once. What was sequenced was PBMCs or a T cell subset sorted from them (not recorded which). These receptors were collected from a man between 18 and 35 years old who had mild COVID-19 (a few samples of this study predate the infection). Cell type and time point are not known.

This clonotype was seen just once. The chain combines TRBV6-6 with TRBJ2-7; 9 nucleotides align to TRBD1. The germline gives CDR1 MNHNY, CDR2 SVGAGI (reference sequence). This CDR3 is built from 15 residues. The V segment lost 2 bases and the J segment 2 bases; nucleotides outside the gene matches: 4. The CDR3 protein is CASSYPRQGAYEQYF. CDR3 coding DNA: TGTGCCAGCAGTTACCCCCGACAGGGGGCCTACGAGCAGTACTTC.

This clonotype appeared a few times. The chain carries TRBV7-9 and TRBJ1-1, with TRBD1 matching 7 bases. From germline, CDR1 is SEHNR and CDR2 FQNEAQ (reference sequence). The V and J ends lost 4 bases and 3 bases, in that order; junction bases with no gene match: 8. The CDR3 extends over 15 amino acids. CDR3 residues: CASSSFATGDTEAFF. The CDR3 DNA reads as TGTGCCAGCAGCTCATTTGCTACAGGGGACACTGAAGCTTTCTTT.

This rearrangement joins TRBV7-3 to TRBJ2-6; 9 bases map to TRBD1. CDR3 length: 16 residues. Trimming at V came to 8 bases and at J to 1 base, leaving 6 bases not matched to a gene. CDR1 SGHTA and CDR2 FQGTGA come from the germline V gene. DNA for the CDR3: TGTGCCAGCGCCGGGACAGGGACGTCTGGGGCCAACGTCCTGACTTTC. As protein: CASAGTGTSGANVLTF. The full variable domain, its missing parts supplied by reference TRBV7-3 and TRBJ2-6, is GAGVSQTPSNKVTEKGKYVELRCDPISGHTALYWYRQSLGQGPEFLIYFQGTGAADDSGLPNDRFFAVRPEGSVSTLKIQRTERGDSAVYLCASAGTGTSGANVLTFGAGSRLTVL.